This T cell receptor (beta chain) was identified during a study of T cells in Graves' hyperthyroidism and ophthalmopathy. Findings of the study overall: The blood repertoire included most of the expanded thyroid clonotypes above 0.001.

Stable hyperthyroidism: no ophthalmopathy progression over 18 months of follow-up. Hyperthyroidism in the patients, aged 18 to 65, was newly diagnosed and under 2 months in duration. Investigators excluded patients with uncontrolled infection, other autoimmune disease, pregnancy or lactation. Germline loops: CDR1 SGHTA, CDR2 FQGNSA. This CDR3 has 17 amino acids. There are a few counts of this clonotype. What it recognizes is unknown. The junction departs from germline at one end; a sequencing error may be responsible. Amplification targeted TCR beta CDR3 regions from RNA transcripts. HTBI primers drove first-round RT-PCR of the TCR CDR3. TCRdb redid the calling of the multiplex PCR reads with MiXCR, one entry per CDR3 protein. The sample lists nearly 750,000 distinct CDR3 sequences; approximately 40% were seen once.

The J gene is TRBJ1-4, the V gene TRBV7-2; possibly TRBD1 for D (6 bases). Material for sequencing was blood. This receptor was taken from a woman in her 40s with Graves' hyperthyroidism. This CDR3 is CASSPSPQGSTNEKLFF. In nucleotides, the CDR3 is TGCGCCAGCAGCCCTTCCCCCCAGGGGTCCACTAATGAAAAACTGTTTTTT. The full variable domain, completed using reference TRBV7-2 and TRBJ1-4, is GAGVSQSPSNKVTEKGKDVELRCDPISGHTALYWYRQSLGQGLEFLIYFQGNSAPDKSGLPSDRFSAERTGGSVSTLTIQRTQQEDSAVYLCASSPSPQGSTNEKLFFGSGTQLSVL.